These T cell receptor beta chains were read from a single sample in a study of Graves' ophthalmopathy and Graves' hyperthyroidism. TCRdb recomputed calls from the multiplex PCR reads with MiXCR, one row per CDR3 protein. The sample holds about 620,000 distinct CDR3 sequences, about a fifth seen once. The sequenced sample was peripheral blood. The receptors were sampled from a woman aged 18-35 years with stable Graves' hyperthyroidism. Some clones in this sample may be carry-over from other donors' samples. Both conserved end residues are part of each CDR3. Each record gives: V gene, D gene, clone size, J gene, CDR3 protein, CDR3 DNA. D genes are given only for firm matches. Size is omitted from some rows. Given values are once, few, many or a class for expanded clones.

TRBV2	NA	many	TRBJ1-6	CASSYVGNNFSPLHF	TGTGCCAGCAGCTATGTGGGGAACAACTTTTCACCCCTCCACTTT
TRBV12-3/TRBV12-4	NA	NA	TRBJ2-7	CASSYRLLLSWGSYEQYF	TGTGCCAGCAGTTACCGCTTGCTATTGAGTTGGGGCTCCTACGAGCAGTACTTC
TRBV4-3	TRBD1	NA	TRBJ2-2	CASSQSRGQGDLLANTGELFF	TGCGCCAGCAGCCAAAGCCGTGGTCAGGGGGATCTTCTCGCGAACACCGGGGAGCTGTTTTTT
TRBV6-5	TRBD1	many	TRBJ1-2	CASSYPVTGTNYGYTF	TGTGCCAGCAGTTACCCCGTGACAGGGACTAACTATGGCTACACCTTC
TRBV12-3/TRBV12-4	NA	many	TRBJ2-2	CASSFLGRSTGELFF	TGTGCCAGCAGTTTTCTGGGGCGTAGCACCGGGGAGCTGTTTTTT
TRBV3-1	NA	NA	TRBJ2-5	CASSQGVGRSETQYF	TGTGCCAGCAGCCAAGGAGTTGGACGATCAGAGACCCAGTACTTC
TRBV5-1	NA	many	TRBJ1-1	CASSFLAGGQGTEAFF	TGCGCCAGCAGCTTCTTAGCGGGGGGGCAAGGCACTGAAGCTTTCTTT
TRBV27	NA	few	TRBJ2-7	CASSSPPLYEQYF	TGTGCCAGCAGTTCCCCCCCTCTTTACGAGCAGTACTTC
TRBV30	NA	few	TRBJ1-2	CAWSETGSDGYTF	TGTGCCTGGAGTGAGACAGGATCTGATGGCTACACCTTC
TRBV20-1	NA	many	TRBJ1-2	CSARDRGERYGYTF	TGCAGTGCTAGAGATAGAGGAGAGCGCTATGGCTACACCTTC
TRBV14	NA	many	TRBJ2-7	CASSQGGQGHPYYEQYF	TGTGCCAGCAGCCAAGGGGGCCAGGGCCACCCATACTACGAGCAGTACTTC
TRBV10-3	NA	few	TRBJ2-3	CAISEGDDTADTQYF	TGTGCCATCAGTGAAGGAGATGATACCGCAGATACGCAGTATTTT
TRBV20-1	NA	many	TRBJ1-1	CSLDQDTEAFF	TGCAGCCTAGATCAAGACACTGAAGCTTTCTTT
TRBV30	NA	many	TRBJ2-7	CAWSARNEQYF	TGTGCCTGGAGTGCACGGAACGAGCAGTACTTC
TRBV7-8	TRBD1	many	TRBJ2-5	CASSPRDRGPQETQYF	TGTGCCAGCAGCCCCAGAGACAGGGGCCCCCAAGAGACCCAGTACTTC
TRBV20-1	NA	many	TRBJ1-2	CSAVGGGFHYYGYTF	TGCAGTGCAGTGGGTGGAGGGTTCCATTATTATGGCTACACCTTC
TRBV15	TRBD1	NA	TRBJ2-1	CATSRDPRDRGVEQFF	TGTGCCACCAGCAGAGATCCCCGGGACAGGGGAGTTGAGCAGTTCTTC
TRBV19	TRBD1	NA	TRBJ2-7	CATRQGYSYEQYF	TGTGCCACCAGACAGGGGTACTCCTACGAGCAGTACTTC
TRBV6-2/TRBV6-3	NA	many	TRBJ2-4	CASSYSKWNVPKNIQYF	TGTGCCAGCAGTTACTCGAAGTGGAACGTACCCAAAAACATTCAGTACTTC
TRBV6-5	TRBD1	many	TRBJ1-2	CASSIQGDNYGYTF	TGTGCCAGCAGTATACAGGGGGACAACTATGGCTACACCTTC
TRBV7-2	TRBD2	once	TRBJ2-2	CASSRTSTGELFF	TGTGCCAGCAGCCGGACTAGCACCGGGGAGCTGTTTTTT
TRBV24-1	NA	NA	TRBJ2-5	CATSDLGGSYQETQYF	TGTGCCACCTCTGATTTGGGCGGCAGCTACCAAGAGACCCAGTACTTC
TRBV28	NA	many	TRBJ2-6	CASSSGANVLTF	TGTGCCAGCAGTTCGGGGGCCAACGTCCTGACTTTC
TRBV11-1	TRBD1	many	TRBJ1-1	CASSRMTTGGDTEAFF	TGTGCCAGCAGCCGAATGACAACAGGGGGGGACACTGAAGCTTTCTTT
TRBV29-1	NA	few	TRBJ1-1	CSSTGMNTEALF	TGCAGCTCGACAGGTATGAACACTGAAGCTCTCTTT
TRBV20-1	TRBD1	many	TRBJ2-5	CSASTGDAKETQYF	TGCAGTGCTAGTACAGGGGATGCAAAAGAGACCCAGTACTTC
TRBV6-1	TRBD1	NA	TRBJ1-5	CASSKDRVAEVSNQPQHF	TGTGCCAGCAGTAAGGACAGGGTGGCAGAAGTTAGCAATCAGCCCCAGCATTTT